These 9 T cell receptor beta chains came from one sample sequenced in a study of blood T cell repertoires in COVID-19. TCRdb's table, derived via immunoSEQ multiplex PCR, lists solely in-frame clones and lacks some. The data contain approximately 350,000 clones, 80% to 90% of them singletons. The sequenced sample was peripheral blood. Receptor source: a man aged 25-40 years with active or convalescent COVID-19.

This CDR3 is CASSPAVNTEAFF. In nucleotides, the CDR3 is TGTGCCAGCTCCCCTGCAGTGAACACTGAAGCTTTCTTT. This chain connects TRBV18 to TRBJ1-1, with D hard to call. Deletions cut 6 bases from V and 0 bases from J, with 8 bases between. Per germline, CDR1 KGHSH and CDR2 LQKENI. CDR3 length: 13 amino acids.

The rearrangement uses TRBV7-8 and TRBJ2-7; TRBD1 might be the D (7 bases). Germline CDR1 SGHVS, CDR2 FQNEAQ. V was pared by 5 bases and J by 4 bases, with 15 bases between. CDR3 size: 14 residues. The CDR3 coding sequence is TGTGCCAGCAGCCCCCCAGGGGGGAGGTACGAGCAGTACTTC. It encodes CASSPPGGRYEQYF.

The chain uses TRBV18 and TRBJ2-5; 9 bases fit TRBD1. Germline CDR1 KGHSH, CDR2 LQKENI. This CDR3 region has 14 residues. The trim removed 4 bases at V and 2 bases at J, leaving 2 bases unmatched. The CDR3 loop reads CASSLDRGQETQYF. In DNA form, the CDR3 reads TGTGCCAGCTCACTCGACAGGGGGCAAGAGACCCAGTACTTC.

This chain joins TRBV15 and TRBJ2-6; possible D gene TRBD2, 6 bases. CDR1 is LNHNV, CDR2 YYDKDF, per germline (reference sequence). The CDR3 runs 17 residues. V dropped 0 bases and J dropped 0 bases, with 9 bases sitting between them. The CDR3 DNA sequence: TGTGCCACCAGCAGAGAAGGGAGGCCCTCTGGGGCCAACGTCCTGACTTTC. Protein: CATSREGRPSGANVLTF. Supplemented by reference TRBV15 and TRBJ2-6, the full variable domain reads DAMVIQNPRYQVTQFGKPVTLSCSQTLNHNVMYWYQQKSSQAPKLLFHYYDKDFNNEADTPDNFQSRRPNTSFCFLDIRSPGLGDTAMYLCATSREGRPSGANVLTFGAGSRLTVL.

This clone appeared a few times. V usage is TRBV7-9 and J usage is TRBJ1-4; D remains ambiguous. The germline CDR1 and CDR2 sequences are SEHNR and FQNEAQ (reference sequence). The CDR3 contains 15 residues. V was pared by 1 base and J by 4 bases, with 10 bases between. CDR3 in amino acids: CASSLGSYRNEKLFF. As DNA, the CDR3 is TGTGCCAGCAGCTTAGGGAGTTACCGTAATGAAAAACTGTTTTTT.

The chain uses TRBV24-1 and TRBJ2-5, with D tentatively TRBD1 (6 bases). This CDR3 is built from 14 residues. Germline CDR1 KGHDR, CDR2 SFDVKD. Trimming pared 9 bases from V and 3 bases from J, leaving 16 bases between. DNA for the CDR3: TGTGCCACCTCCCGGGAACAGGGAGAAGAGACCCAGTACTTC. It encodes CATSREQGEETQYF.

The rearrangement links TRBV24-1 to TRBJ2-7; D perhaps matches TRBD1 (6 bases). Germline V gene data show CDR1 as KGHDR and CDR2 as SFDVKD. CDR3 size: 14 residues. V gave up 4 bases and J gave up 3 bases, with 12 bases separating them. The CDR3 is CATSDSGQNYEQYF. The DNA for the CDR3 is TGTGCCACCAGTGACTCCGGACAGAACTACGAGCAGTACTTC.

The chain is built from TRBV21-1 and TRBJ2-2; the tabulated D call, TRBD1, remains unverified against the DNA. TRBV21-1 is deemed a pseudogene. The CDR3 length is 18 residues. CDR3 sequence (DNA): TGTGCCAGCAGCAAACGTTTGGTACAGGGGACCCCTCCCGGGGAGCTGTTTTTT. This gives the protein CASSKRLVQGTPPGELFF.

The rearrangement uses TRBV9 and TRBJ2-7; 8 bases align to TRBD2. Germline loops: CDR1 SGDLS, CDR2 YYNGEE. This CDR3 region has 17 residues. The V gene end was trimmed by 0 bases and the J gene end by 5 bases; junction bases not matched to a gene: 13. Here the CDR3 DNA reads TGTGCCAGCAGCGTAGCGGGGACGGGAGGGCCTGGGGACGAGCAGTACTTC. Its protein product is CASSVAGTGGPGDEQYF.